This TCR beta chain derives from a study of blood T cell repertoires in COVID-19. Looking at the study overall: COVID-19 samples, acute and convalescent, were from the United States, Italy and Spain.

V lost 6 bases, J lost 5 bases, and 6 bases stayed unmatched. This CDR3 contains 13 residues. Germline V lookup: CDR1 SNHLY, CDR2 FYNNEI. This clone appeared a single time. Methods used by the authors: Quantification of nucleated cells was approximated via reference gene primer amplification. Data came from immunoSEQ multiplex PCR; TCRdb stores just in-frame clones and leaves some out. V and J calls and clone size are those listed in that table; D and trimming were worked out from the DNA. The sample lists roughly 180,000 clones; under 85% were seen once. The sequencing sample was made of peripheral blood. The rearrangement links TRBV2 to TRBJ2-7; 8 nucleotides match TRBD1. This sequence originates from a human donor in a cohort sampled during active COVID-19. The CDR3 sequence: CASRQGAPHEQYF. The CDR3 bases are TGTGCCAGCAGGCAGGGGGCTCCCCACGAGCAGTACTTC. The variable domain in full, completed from reference TRBV2 and TRBJ2-7, reads EPEVTQTPSHQVTQMGQEVILRCVPISNHLYFYWYRQILGQKVEFLVSFYNNEISEKSEIFDDQFSVERPDGSNFTLKIRSTKLEDSAMYFCASRQGAPHEQYFGPGTRLTVT.